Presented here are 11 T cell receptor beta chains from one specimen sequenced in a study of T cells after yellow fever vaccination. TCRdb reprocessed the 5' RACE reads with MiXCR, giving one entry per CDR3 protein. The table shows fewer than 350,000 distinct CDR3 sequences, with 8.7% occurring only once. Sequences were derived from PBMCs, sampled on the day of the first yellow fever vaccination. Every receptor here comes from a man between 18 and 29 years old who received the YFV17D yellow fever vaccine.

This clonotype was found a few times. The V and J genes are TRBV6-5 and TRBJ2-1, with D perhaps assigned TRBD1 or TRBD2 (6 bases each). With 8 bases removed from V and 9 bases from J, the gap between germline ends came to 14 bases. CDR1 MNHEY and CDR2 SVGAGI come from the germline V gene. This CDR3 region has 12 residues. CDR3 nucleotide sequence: TGTGCCAGCGGGGGGCCTTTGACTGAGCAGTTCTTC. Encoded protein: CASGGPLTEQFF.

The CDR3 is CASSQSNDRGLPQYF. The CDR3 DNA sequence: TGCGCCAGCAGCCAAAGTAACGACAGGGGGTTGCCGCAGTACTTC. The chain has TRBV4-3 and TRBJ2-7; 9 nucleotides align to TRBD1. The germline CDR1 and CDR2 sequences are LGHNA and YSLEER. V shed 2 bases, J shed 9 bases, and the junction held 11 bases outside the gene matches. This CDR3 comprises 15 residues.

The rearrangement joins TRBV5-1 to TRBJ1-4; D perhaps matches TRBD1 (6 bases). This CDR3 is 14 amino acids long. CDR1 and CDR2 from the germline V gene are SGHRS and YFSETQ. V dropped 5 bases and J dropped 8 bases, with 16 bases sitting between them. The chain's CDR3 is CASRMGGTNEKLFF. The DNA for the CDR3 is TGCGCCAGCAGAATGGGAGGGACAAACGAAAAACTGTTTTTT. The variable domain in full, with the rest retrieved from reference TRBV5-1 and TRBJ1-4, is KAGVTQTPRYLIKTRGQQVTLSCSPISGHRSVSWYQQTPGQGLQFLFEYFSETQRNKGNFPGRFSGRQFSNSRSEMNVSTLELGDSALYLCASRMGGTNEKLFFGSGTQLSVL.

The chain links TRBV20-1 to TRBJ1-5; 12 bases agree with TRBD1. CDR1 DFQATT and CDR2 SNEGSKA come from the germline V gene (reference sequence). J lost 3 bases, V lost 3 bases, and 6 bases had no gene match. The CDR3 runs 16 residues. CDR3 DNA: TGCAGTGCTAGCCCCGGGACAGGGGGCGTCAATCAGCCCCAGCATTTT. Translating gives CSASPGTGGVNQPQHF.

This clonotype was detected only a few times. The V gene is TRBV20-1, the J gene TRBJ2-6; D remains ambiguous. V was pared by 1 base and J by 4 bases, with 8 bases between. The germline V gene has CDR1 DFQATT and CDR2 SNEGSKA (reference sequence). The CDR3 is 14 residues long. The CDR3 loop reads CSARGVTGANVLTF. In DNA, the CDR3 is TGCAGTGCTAGAGGGGTGACAGGGGCCAACGTCCTGACTTTC.

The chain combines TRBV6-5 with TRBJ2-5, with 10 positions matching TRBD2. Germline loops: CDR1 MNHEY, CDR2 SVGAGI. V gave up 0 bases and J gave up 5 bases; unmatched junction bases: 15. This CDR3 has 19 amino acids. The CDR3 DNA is TGTGCCAGCAGTTACTCTATCATTAAGCGGGGGGGCCGAAGGGAGACCCAGTACTTC. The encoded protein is CASSYSIIKRGGRRETQYF.

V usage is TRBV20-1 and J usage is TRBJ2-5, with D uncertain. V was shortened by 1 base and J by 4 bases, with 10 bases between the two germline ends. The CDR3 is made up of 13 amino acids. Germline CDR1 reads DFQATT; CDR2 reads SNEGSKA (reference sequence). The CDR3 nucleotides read TGCAGTGCTAGAGTCAAGAACCGAGAGACCCAGTACTTC. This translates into CSARVKNRETQYF.

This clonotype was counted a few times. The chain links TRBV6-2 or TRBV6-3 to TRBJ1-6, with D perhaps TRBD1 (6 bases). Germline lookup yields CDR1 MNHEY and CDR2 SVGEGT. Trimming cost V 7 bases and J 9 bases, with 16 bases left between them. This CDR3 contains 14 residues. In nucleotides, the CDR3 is TGTGCCAGCAATTTGGTCAGGGGTGGTTCACCCCTCCACTTT. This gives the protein CASNLVRGGSPLHF.

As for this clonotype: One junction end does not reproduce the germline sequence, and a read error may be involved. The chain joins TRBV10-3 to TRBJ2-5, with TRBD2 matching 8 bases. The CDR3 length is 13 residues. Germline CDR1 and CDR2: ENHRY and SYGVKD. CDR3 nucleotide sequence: TGTGCCGTCAGACTAGCGCCGGGCGAGACCCAGTACTTC. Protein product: CAVRLAPGETQYF.

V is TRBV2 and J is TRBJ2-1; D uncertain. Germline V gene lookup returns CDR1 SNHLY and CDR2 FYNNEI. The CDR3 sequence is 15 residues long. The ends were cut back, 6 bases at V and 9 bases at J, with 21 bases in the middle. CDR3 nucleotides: TGTGCCAGCAGGAAAGAAAGGACGCCTGACGGTGAGCAGTTCTTC. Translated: CASRKERTPDGEQFF.

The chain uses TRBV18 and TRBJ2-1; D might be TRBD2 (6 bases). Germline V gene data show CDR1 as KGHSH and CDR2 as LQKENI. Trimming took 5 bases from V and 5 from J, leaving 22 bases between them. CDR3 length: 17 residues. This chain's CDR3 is CASSKTRGDSGDNEQFF. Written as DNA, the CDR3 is TGTGCCAGCTCAAAGACTAGAGGGGATTCGGGCGACAATGAGCAGTTCTTC.